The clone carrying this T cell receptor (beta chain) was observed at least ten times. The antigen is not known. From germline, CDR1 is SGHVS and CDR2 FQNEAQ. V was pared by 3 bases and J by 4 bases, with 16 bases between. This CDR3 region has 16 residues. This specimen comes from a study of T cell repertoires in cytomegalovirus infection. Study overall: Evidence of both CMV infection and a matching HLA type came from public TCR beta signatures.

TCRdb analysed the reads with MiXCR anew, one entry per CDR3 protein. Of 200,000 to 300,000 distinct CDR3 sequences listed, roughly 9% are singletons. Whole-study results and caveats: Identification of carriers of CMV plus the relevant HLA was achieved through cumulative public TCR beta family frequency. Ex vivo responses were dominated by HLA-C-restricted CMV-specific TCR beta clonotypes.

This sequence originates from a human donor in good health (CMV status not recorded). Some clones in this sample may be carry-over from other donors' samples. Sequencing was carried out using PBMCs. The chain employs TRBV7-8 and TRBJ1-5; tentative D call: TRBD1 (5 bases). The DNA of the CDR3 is TGTGCCAGCAGCTTGGCGGAGGACACAATAAATCAGCCCCAGCATTTT. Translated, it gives CASSLAEDTINQPQHF. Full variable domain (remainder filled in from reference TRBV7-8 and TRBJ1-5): GAGVSQSPRYKVAKRGQDVALRCDPISGHVSLFWYQQALGQGPEFLTYFQNEAQLDKSGLPSDRFFAERPEGSVSTLKIQRTQQEDSAVYLCASSLAEDTINQPQHFGDGTRLSIL.